Shown below are 5 T cell receptor beta chains from a single sample sequenced in a study of long-term antiretroviral therapy in people with HIV. Assay version v3.0 of immunoSEQ was used, and it was run at survey level. Generated by immunoSEQ multiplex PCR, the TCRdb table keeps only in-frame clones and is missing some. This repertoire shows about 34,000 clones, about 93% found once; its top ten account for 3.5% to 4.5%. Sequenced material: unsorted PBMCs, taken around 5.3 years after starting antiretroviral therapy. These receptor sequences come from a woman aged 45-60 years with HIV.

V and J are TRBV6-1 and TRBJ2-3; tentatively, D is TRBD1 or TRBD2 (5 bases each). Trimming pared 7 bases from V and 4 bases from J, leaving 18 bases between. The germline V gene has CDR1 MNHNS and CDR2 SASEGT. The CDR3 has 15 residues. This chain's CDR3 is CASTTRELGADTQYF. CDR3 bases: TGTGCCAGCACTACCCGGGAACTGGGGGCAGATACGCAGTATTTT.

This clone has a single count. J is TRBJ2-3 and V is TRBV10-3, with 10 bases aligning to TRBD1. The J segment lost 2 bases and the V segment lost 6 bases, leaving 5 bases of the junction unmatched. This CDR3 region has 15 residues. Per germline, CDR1 ENHRY and CDR2 SYGVKD. CDR3 sequence reads: CAISLGQGNTDTQYF. CDR3 sequence (DNA): TGTGCCATCAGCTTGGGACAGGGGAACACAGATACGCAGTATTTT.

The chain combines TRBV5-6 with TRBJ1-6, with D maybe TRBD1 (5 bases). Germline CDR1 and CDR2: SGHDT and YYEEEE. CDR3 length: 13 amino acids. V lost 4 bases and J 9 bases, leaving 11 bases between the germline ends. The CDR3 region has the DNA TGTGCCAGCAGCGTACGGGGCCGTTCACCCCTCCACTTT. Residues: CASSVRGRSPLHF.

This chain uses TRBV7-8 with TRBJ2-4; D is ambiguous. V lost 5 bases to trimming and J lost 1 base, with 9 bases between them. Germline CDR1 reads SGHVS; CDR2 reads FQNEAQ. CDR3 length equals 14 residues. The CDR3 DNA reads TGTGCCAGCAGCGCCGATCCCGCCAAAAACATTCAGTACTTC. Its protein is CASSADPAKNIQYF.

The sample holds a few counts of this clone. V usage is TRBV15 and J usage is TRBJ2-2; TRBD1 aligns across 8 bases. The CDR3 runs to 16 residues. After removal of 2 bases from V and 2 bases from J, the junction contained 4 bases not matched to a gene. Germline CDR1 is LNHNV and CDR2 is YYDKDF (reference sequence). CDR3 nucleotide sequence: TGTGCCACCAGCAGATCCTCAGGGGGCAACACCGGGGAGCTGTTTTTT. It codes for CATSRSSGGNTGELFF.